The T cell receptor beta chain described here comes from a study of T cells in Graves' hyperthyroidism and ophthalmopathy. CDR1 is SEHNR, CDR2 FQNEAQ, per germline (reference sequence). This CDR3 is built from 13 residues. V was pared by 7 bases and J by 1 base, with 10 bases between. Duration under 3 months, a NOSPECS grade of at least 4, and a Clinical Activity Score of at least 3 characterized the ophthalmopathy patients. Clinical symptoms, serum thyroxine, TRAb, thyroid ultrasound and orbital computed tomography established diagnosis. Source material for PBMCs was around 10 ml fresh peripheral blood. Amplification targeted TCR beta CDR3 regions from RNA transcripts. Using the HTBI primer set, a first-round RT-PCR was run on the TCR CDR3. TCRdb called the multiplex PCR reads again in MiXCR, with one record for every CDR3 protein. The sample lists over 300,000 distinct CDR3 sequences, about 13% occurring once.

The chain joins TRBV7-9 to TRBJ2-5; no firm D call. Sequenced sample: blood. This TCR derives from a woman aged 35 to 49 with Graves' ophthalmopathy. The CDR3 sequence is CASIRAFQETQYF. The CDR3 DNA sequence: TGTGCCAGCATCCGGGCGTTCCAAGAGACCCAGTACTTC. The variable domain in full, completed from reference TRBV7-9 and TRBJ2-5, reads DTGVSQNPRHKITKRGQNVTFRCDPISEHNRLYWYRQTLGQGPEFLTYFQNEAQLEKSRLLSDRFSAERPKGSFSTLEIQRTEQGDSAMYLCASIRAFQETQYFGPGTRLLVL.